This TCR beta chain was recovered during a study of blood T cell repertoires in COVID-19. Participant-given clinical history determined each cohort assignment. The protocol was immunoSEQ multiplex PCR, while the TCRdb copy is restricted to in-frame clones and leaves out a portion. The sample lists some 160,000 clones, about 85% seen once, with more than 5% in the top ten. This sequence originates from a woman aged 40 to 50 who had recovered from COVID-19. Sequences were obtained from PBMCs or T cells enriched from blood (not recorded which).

CDR3 loop: CARSPRVPQPQHF. CDR3 in DNA: TGTGCCAGAAGCCCCAGGGTCCCTCAGCCCCAGCATTTT. The chain links TRBV5-3 to TRBJ1-5; D is perhaps TRBD1 (5 bases). TRBV5-3 is treated as an ORF (open reading frame) with a function not yet certain. Trimming removed 4 bases from V and 6 bases from J, with 11 bases in between. The CDR3 covers 13 residues.